The 20 T cell receptor beta chains listed next were all sequenced from one sample in a study of beta chain features in type 1 diabetes. Findings and limits, study-wide: Among all four CD4+ subsets, Type 1 diabetes patients had TCRB CDR3s that were moderately but significantly shorter.

These receptors' targets are unknown. Expressed TCRB transcripts were sequenced, since all the RNA that had been isolated was reverse transcribed. Libraries were prepared by immunoSEQ multiplex PCR; TCRdb keeps only in-frame clonotypes and omits some of them. The repertoire includes about 160,000 clones, about 10% of them detected once, and around 0.7% sits in the top ten. The sample comprised central memory CD4+ T cells from blood. These receptors originate from a woman aged 25 to 39 with type 1 diabetes.

The V call is TRBV11-2, the J call TRBJ2-1; 9 bases line up with TRBD1. After removal of 1 base from V and 8 bases from J, the junction contained 0 bases not matched to a gene. The CDR3 is 13 residues long. In germline, CDR1 is SGHAT, CDR2 FQNNGV. CDR3 sequence: CASSLGQGDEQFF. Here the CDR3 DNA reads TGTGCCAGCAGCTTAGGACAGGGGGATGAGCAGTTCTTC.

The chain has TRBV12-5 and TRBJ2-7; 7 bases map to TRBD1. Germline V lookup: CDR1 LGHNT, CDR2 FRNRAP. This CDR3 region has 14 residues. Germline trimming cut 7 bases from V and 2 bases from J; bases unmatched to any gene: 8. CDR3: CASAPGQLPYEQYF. The CDR3 region has the DNA TGTGCTAGTGCCCCGGGACAGCTCCCCTACGAGCAGTACTTC.

The table lists this clone with a few counts. This chain joins TRBV18 and TRBJ1-5; D possibly corresponds to TRBD1 (6 bases). The CDR3 has 17 residues. V was trimmed by 0 bases and J by 0 bases, leaving 12 bases between them. The germline V gene encodes CDR1 KGHSH and CDR2 LQKENI. The CDR3 sequence: CASSPPGAVASNQPQHF. The CDR3, as DNA: TGTGCCAGCTCACCACCGGGGGCCGTGGCTAGCAATCAGCCCCAGCATTTT.

This clone turned up a few times. The chain links TRBV5-4 to TRBJ2-7, with TRBD2 matching 10 bases. J was trimmed by 1 base and V by 8 bases; bases with no gene match: 9. The CDR3 length is 15 residues. Germline V gene sequence: CDR1 SGHNT, CDR2 YYREEE (reference sequence). This CDR3 reads CASAPGTSASYEQYF. CDR3 nucleotide sequence: TGTGCCAGTGCTCCCGGGACTAGCGCATCCTACGAGCAGTACTTC.

This clone was picked up a small number of times. This rearrangement joins TRBV7-9 to TRBJ2-3, with a possible D match to TRBD2 (5 bases). V was trimmed by 1 base and J by 1 base, leaving 6 bases between them. Germline V gene sequence: CDR1 SEHNR, CDR2 FQNEAQ (reference sequence). The CDR3 totals 14 residues. CDR3 in amino acids: CASSLDGGTDTQYF. DNA for the CDR3: TGTGCCAGCAGCTTAGACGGGGGCACAGATACGCAGTATTTT. The full variable domain, in which reference TRBV7-9 and TRBJ2-3 provide the parts outside the CDR3, is DTGVSQNPRHKITKRGQNVTFRCDPISEHNRLYWYRQTLGQGPEFLTYFQNEAQLEKSRLLSDRFSAERPKGSFSTLEIQRTEQGDSAMYLCASSLDGGTDTQYFGPGTRLTVL.

This clone has a handful of counts. The genes are TRBV30 and TRBJ1-2, with 10 positions matching TRBD1. V was pared by 8 bases and J by 8 bases, with 14 bases of the junction left unmatched. Germline loops: CDR1 GTSNPN, CDR2 SVGIG (reference sequence). The CDR3 covers 14 residues. This CDR3 reads CAASLTGGFRGYTF. As DNA, the CDR3 is TGTGCCGCGAGTTTGACAGGGGGCTTTCGCGGCTACACCTTC.

In its sample, this clone was seen a few times. The V and J genes are TRBV4-1 and TRBJ1-4; D uncertain. The germline gives CDR1 MGHRA, CDR2 YSYEKL. V was shortened by 0 bases and J by 0 bases, with 11 bases between the two germline ends. CDR3 size: 17 residues. This CDR3 reads CASSQEGFGATNEKLFF. The DNA for the CDR3 is TGCGCCAGCAGCCAAGAGGGTTTCGGAGCAACTAATGAAAAACTGTTTTTT.

The chain uses TRBV4-2 and TRBJ1-1; no firm D call. Germline CDR1 and CDR2: LGHNA and YNFKEQ. This CDR3 has 13 residues. V was clipped by 0 bases and J by 2 bases, with 4 bases between them. CDR3 sequence reads: CASSQESNTEAFF. The DNA for the CDR3 is TGTGCCAGCAGCCAAGAGAGCAACACTGAAGCTTTCTTT.

The chain recombines TRBV9 with TRBJ1-1; TRBD1 agrees at 7 bases. The CDR3 runs 15 residues. The V gene's germline CDR1 is SGDLS and CDR2 YYNGEE. Trimming cost V 2 bases and J 2 bases; bases outside gene matches: 6. The CDR3 here is CASSVSGTANTEAFF. Written as DNA, the CDR3 is TGTGCCAGCAGCGTTTCTGGGACAGCCAACACTGAAGCTTTCTTT.

The chain combines TRBV6-5 with TRBJ1-1; D perhaps matches TRBD1 (5 bases). Trimming took off 7 bases at V and 1 base at J, with 10 bases between the two ends. The CDR3 contains 13 residues. Germline CDR1 and CDR2: MNHEY and SVGAGI. The CDR3 sequence: CASKQGPNTEAFF. DNA for the CDR3: TGTGCCAGCAAGCAGGGTCCGAACACTGAAGCTTTCTTT.

The sample holds a few counts of this clone. V and J are TRBV29-1 and TRBJ1-1; 8 positions agree with TRBD1. V trimming: 3 bases; J trimming: 6 bases; junction bases outside the gene matches: 12. The CDR3 runs 15 residues. Germline V lookup: CDR1 SQVTM, CDR2 ANQGSEA. DNA of the CDR3: TGCAGCGTTGATAGGGGACAGGTTTTTAACGCTGAAGCTTTCTTT. Translation: CSVDRGQVFNAEAFF.

In this sample, this clone turned up a few times. CDR3 region: CASSLAGQGKAFF. CDR3 bases: TGTGCCAGCAGCTTAGCGGGACAGGGAAAAGCTTTCTTT. The chain carries TRBV7-8 and TRBJ1-1; TRBD1 agrees at 9 bases. The V gene end was trimmed by 0 bases and the J gene end by 9 bases; junction bases not matched to a gene: 2. Per germline, CDR1 SGHVS and CDR2 FQNEAQ. This CDR3 spans 13 amino acids.

This rearrangement joins TRBV21-1 to TRBJ2-7; no DNA check was done on the table's D call, TRBD2. TRBV21-1 is a documented pseudogene. The CDR3 is 16 residues long. CDR3 in amino acids: CASTKVEGGDSYEQYF. DNA of the CDR3: TGTGCCAGCACCAAAGTGGAGGGAGGGGACTCCTACGAGCAGTACTTC.

This clone was observed a few times. This chain connects TRBV11-3 to TRBJ2-7, with 7 bases fitting TRBD1. Trimming took 5 bases from V and 13 from J; bases not matched to a gene: 8. Per germline, CDR1 SGHNT and CDR2 YENEEA. The CDR3 has 11 residues. The CDR3 reads CASSSDRVLYF. The CDR3 DNA is TGTGCCAGCAGCAGCGACAGGGTGCTTTACTTC. Drawing the rest from reference TRBV11-3 and TRBJ2-7, the complete variable domain is EAGVVQSPRYKIIEKKQPVAFWCNPISGHNTLYWYLQNLGQGPELLIRYENEEAVDDSQLPKDRFSAERLKGVDSTLKIQPAELGDSAVYLCASSSDRVLYFGPGTRLTVT.

This clone turned up a few times. J is TRBJ1-2 and V is TRBV18; no definite D call. Germline CDR1 and CDR2: KGHSH and LQKENI. The CDR3 runs to 12 residues. V dropped 3 bases and J dropped 8 bases, with 10 bases sitting between them. CDR3 coding DNA: TGTGCCAGCTCACCCCCCGGGTCCGGCTACACCTTC. Translated, it gives CASSPPGSGYTF.

This clone was observed a handful of times. Other nucleotide sequences from this sample produce the same CDR3. This rearrangement joins TRBV7-2 to TRBJ2-7; TRBD2 agrees at 7 bases. Germline CDR1 reads SGHTA; CDR2 reads FQGNSA. V dropped 1 base and J dropped 2; count of bases not matched to a gene: 5. This CDR3 region has 15 residues. The CDR3 sequence: CASSLGGGKTYEQYF. CDR3 nucleotides: TGTGCCAGCAGCTTAGGGGGAGGGAAGACCTACGAGCAGTACTTC. Complete variable domain (other parts from reference TRBV7-2 and TRBJ2-7): GAGVSQSPSNKVTEKGKDVELRCDPISGHTALYWYRQSLGQGLEFLIYFQGNSAPDKSGLPSDRFSAERTGGSVSTLTIQRTQQEDSAVYLCASSLGGGKTYEQYFGPGTRLTVT.

This clone was recorded a few times. DNA of the CDR3: TGTGCCAGCTCACCGCGGACAGGGGCATCCTACGAGCAGTACTTC. It specifies CASSPRTGASYEQYF. The chain employs TRBV18 and TRBJ2-7; 9 positions match TRBD1. The germline V gene has CDR1 KGHSH and CDR2 LQKENI. The CDR3 loop spans 15 amino acids. With V trimmed by 3 bases and J by 1 base, 4 bases remained unmatched. Filled out from reference TRBV18 and TRBJ2-7, the complete variable domain reads NAGVMQNPRHLVRRRGQEARLRCSPMKGHSHVYWYRQLPEEGLKFMVYLQKENIIDESGMPKERFSAEFPKEGPSILRIQQVVRGDSAAYFCASSPRTGASYEQYFGPGTRLTVT.

This clone was observed a few times. The chain recombines TRBV29-1 with TRBJ2-5; D call uncertain. The germline CDR1 and CDR2 sequences are SQVTM and ANQGSEA. V was pared by 4 bases and J by 2 bases, with 14 bases between. This CDR3 spans 14 amino acids. The CDR3: CSVGGWNAQETQYF. DNA of the CDR3: TGCAGCGTTGGAGGTTGGAACGCTCAAGAGACCCAGTACTTC.

The V call is TRBV7-9, the J call TRBJ2-6; 9 nucleotides agree with TRBD1. Germline values: CDR1 SEHNR, CDR2 FQNEAQ (reference sequence). CDR3 length: 17 amino acids. V shed 9 bases and J 0 bases; nucleotides not matched to a gene: 9. The CDR3 nucleotides are TGTGCCAGTCAAAGACAGGGGGGGTTCTCTGGGGCCAACGTCCTGACTTTC. Protein: CASQRQGGFSGANVLTF.

This rearrangement joins TRBV18 to TRBJ1-1; 8 positions match TRBD1. The CDR3 has 14 amino acids. The V gene's germline CDR1 is KGHSH and CDR2 LQKENI. Losses at the gene ends were 6 bases for V and 7 bases for J; bases not matched to a gene: 10. DNA for the CDR3: TGTGCCAGCTCTCGATTGACAGGGGATGATGAAGCTTTCTTT. Its protein product is CASSRLTGDDEAFF.